The subject of this entry is one T cell receptor beta chain. The junction departs from the called germline gene at one end, perhaps through a read error. This entry is derived from a study of tumor-infiltrating lymphocytes in oesophageal squamous cell carcinoma. The CDR3 length is 17 residues. In germline, CDR1 is SGHVS, CDR2 FNYEAQ. TCRdb used MiXCR to reprocess the PCR reads, holding one entry per CDR3 protein. The sample yields 13,000 to 15,000 distinct CDR3 sequences, around 47% seen once. The sequence was obtained from a male donor with esophageal squamous cell carcinoma. The chain couples TRBV7-6 to TRBJ2-6; the match to TRBD2 covers 11 bases. Sequencing input: blood. CDR3 DNA: TGTGCTAGCAGCCCCTATAGCGGGAGGGCTGGGGCCAACGTCCTGACTTTC. It specifies CASSPYSGRAGANVLTF.